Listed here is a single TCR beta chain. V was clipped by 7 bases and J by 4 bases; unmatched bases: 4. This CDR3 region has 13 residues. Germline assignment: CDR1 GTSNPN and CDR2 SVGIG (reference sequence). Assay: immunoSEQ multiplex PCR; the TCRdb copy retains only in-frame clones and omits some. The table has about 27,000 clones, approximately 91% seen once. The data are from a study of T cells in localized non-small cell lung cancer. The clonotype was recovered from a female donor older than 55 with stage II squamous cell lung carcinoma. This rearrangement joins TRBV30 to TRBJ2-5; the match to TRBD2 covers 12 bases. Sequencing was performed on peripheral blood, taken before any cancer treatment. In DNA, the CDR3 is TGTGCCTTTGGACTAGCGGGGAGAGAGACCCAGTACTTC. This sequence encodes CAFGLAGRETQYF.